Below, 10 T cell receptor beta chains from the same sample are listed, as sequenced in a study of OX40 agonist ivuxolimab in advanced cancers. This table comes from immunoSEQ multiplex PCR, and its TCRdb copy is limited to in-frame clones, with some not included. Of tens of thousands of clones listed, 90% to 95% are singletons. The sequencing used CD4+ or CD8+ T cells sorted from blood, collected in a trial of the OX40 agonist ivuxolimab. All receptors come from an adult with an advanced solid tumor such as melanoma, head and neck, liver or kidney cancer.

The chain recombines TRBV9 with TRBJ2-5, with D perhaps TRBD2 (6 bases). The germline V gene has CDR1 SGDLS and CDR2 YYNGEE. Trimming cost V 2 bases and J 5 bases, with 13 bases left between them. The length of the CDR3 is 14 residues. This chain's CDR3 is CASSVGGFWETQYF. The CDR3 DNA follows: TGTGCCAGCAGCGTGGGGGGTTTCTGGGAGACCCAGTACTTC. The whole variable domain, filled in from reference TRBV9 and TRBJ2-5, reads DSGVTQTPKHLITATGQRVTLRCSPRSGDLSVYWYQQSLDQGLQFLIQYYNGEERAKGNILERFSAQQFPDLHSELNLSSLELGDSALYFCASSVGGFWETQYFGPGTRLLVL.

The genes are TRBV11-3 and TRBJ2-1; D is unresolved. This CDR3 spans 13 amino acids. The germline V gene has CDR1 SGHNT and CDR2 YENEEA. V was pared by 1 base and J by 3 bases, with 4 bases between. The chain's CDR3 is CASSLVNYNEQFF. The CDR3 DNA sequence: TGTGCCAGCAGCTTAGTTAACTACAATGAGCAGTTCTTC. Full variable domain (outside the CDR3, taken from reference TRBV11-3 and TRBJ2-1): EAGVVQSPRYKIIEKKQPVAFWCNPISGHNTLYWYLQNLGQGPELLIRYENEEAVDDSQLPKDRFSAERLKGVDSTLKIQPAELGDSAVYLCASSLVNYNEQFFGPGTRLTVL.

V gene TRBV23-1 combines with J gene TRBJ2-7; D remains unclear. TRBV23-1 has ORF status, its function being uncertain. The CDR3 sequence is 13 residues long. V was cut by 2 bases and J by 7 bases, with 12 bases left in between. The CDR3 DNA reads TGCGCCAGCAGTCAAGGCCCGTCAATTGAGCAGTACTTC. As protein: CASSQGPSIEQYF.

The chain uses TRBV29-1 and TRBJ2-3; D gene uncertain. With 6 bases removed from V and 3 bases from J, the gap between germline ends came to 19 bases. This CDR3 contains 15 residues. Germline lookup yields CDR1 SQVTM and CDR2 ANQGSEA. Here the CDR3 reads CSVLKGFVGTDTQYF. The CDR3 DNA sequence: TGCAGCGTGTTAAAGGGTTTCGTAGGTACAGATACGCAGTATTTT.

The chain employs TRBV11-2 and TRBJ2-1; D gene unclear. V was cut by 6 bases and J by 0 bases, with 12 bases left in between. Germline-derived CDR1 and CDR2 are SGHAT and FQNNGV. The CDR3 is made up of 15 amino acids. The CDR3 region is CASSSSLSSYNEQFF. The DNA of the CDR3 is TGTGCCAGCAGTAGCTCGCTTAGCTCCTACAATGAGCAGTTCTTC.

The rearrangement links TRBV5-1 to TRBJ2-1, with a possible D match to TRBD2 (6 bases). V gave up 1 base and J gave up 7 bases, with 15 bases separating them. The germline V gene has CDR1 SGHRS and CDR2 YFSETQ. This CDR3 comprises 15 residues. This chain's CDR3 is CASSLFGSGGNEQFF. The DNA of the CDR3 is TGCGCCAGCAGCTTGTTCGGGAGCGGAGGGAATGAGCAGTTCTTC.

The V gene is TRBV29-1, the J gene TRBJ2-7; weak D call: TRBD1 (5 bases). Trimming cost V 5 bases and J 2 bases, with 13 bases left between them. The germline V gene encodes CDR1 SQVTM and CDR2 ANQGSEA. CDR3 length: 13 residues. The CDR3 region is CSVRTGRAYEQYF. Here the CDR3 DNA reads TGCAGCGTTCGAACTGGCAGGGCCTACGAGCAGTACTTC.

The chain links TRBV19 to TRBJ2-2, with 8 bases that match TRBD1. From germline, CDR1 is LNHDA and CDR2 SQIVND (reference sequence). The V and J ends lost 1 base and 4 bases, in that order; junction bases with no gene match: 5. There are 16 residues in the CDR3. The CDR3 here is CASSIGTGPRTGELFF. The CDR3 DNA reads TGTGCCAGTAGTATAGGGACAGGGCCACGCACCGGGGAGCTGTTTTTT.

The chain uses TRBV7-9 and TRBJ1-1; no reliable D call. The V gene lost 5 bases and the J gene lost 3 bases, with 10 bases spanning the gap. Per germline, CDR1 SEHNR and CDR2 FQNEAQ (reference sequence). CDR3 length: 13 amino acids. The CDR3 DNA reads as TGTGCCAGCAGCCCACCCGGGGACACTGAAGCTTTCTTT. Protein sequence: CASSPPGDTEAFF. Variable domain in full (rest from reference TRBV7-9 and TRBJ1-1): DTGVSQNPRHKITKRGQNVTFRCDPISEHNRLYWYRQTLGQGPEFLTYFQNEAQLEKSRLLSDRFSAERPKGSFSTLEIQRTEQGDSAMYLCASSPPGDTEAFFGQGTRLTVV.

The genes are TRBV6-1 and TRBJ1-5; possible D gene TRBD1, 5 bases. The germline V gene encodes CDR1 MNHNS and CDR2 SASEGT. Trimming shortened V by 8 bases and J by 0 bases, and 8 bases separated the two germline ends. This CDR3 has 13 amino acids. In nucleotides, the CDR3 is TGTGCCAGCGCCGGACATAGCAATCAGCCCCAGCATTTT. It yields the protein CASAGHSNQPQHF.